This TCR beta chain was found in a study of T cells in Graves' hyperthyroidism and ophthalmopathy. Whole-study context: It was at initial diagnosis, before any treatment, that peripheral blood was collected. General study findings and limits: A median approximately 6.5 months before onset, the model predicted ophthalmopathy.

Patients having uncontrolled infection, another autoimmune disease, pregnancy or lactation were not included. Diagnoses used clinical symptoms, serum thyroxine and TRAb, thyroid ultrasound and orbital computed tomography. With regard to this clonotype: Its specificity is unknown.

Trimming removed 0 bases from V and 2 bases from J; junction bases left unmatched: 2. This CDR3 has 16 amino acids. Germline V gene sequence: CDR1 MNHNS, CDR2 SASEGT. TCR beta CDR3 regions were amplified from RNA transcripts. HTBI primers were used for first-round RT-PCR of the TCR CDR3. TCRdb re-analysed the multiplex PCR reads in MiXCR, keeping a single row per CDR3 protein. The profile shows about 640,000 distinct CDR3 sequences, 20% of them singletons. Material for sequencing was blood. V gene TRBV6-1 combines with J gene TRBJ1-3; 9 bases are a match to TRBD1. The clonotype was recovered from a young man with Graves' ophthalmopathy. CDR3 nucleotide sequence: TGTGCCAGCAGTGAAGCCGGGACAGGGACTGGAAACACCATATATTTT. Residues: CASSEAGTGTGNTIYF.